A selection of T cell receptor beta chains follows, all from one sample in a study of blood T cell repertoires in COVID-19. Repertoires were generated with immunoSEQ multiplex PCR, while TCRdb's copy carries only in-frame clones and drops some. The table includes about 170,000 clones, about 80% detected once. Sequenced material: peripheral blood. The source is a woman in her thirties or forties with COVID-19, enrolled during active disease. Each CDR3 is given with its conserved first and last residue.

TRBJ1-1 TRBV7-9 CASSLDRGSRGEAFF
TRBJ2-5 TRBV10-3 CATSGETTQETQYF
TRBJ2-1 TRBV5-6 CASSVDSGRSMDEQFF
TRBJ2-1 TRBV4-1 CASSQDPAGSSYNEQFF
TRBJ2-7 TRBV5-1 CASSLLGTSYEQYF
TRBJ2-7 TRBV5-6 CASSPRPGVGEQYF
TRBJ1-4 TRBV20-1 CSAYRGEKLFF
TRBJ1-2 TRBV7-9 CASSLDTENYGYTF
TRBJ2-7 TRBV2 CARRETGTGTYEQYF
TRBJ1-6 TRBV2 CASRALTGKNSPLHF
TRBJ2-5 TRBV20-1 CSARQETQYF
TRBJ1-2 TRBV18 CASSPTGMDYGYTF
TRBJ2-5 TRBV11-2 CASKAWAGAQETQYF
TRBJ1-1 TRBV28 CASSFRGNTEAFF
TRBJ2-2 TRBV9 CASSVVPRQGATTGELFF
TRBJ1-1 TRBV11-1 CASSLGQGQEAFF
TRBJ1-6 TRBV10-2 CASSSGQGNSPLHF
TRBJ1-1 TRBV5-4 CASSLPGPRGRNTEAFF
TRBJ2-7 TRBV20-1 CSARDKYEQYF
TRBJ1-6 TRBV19 CASAAGRAGISPLHF
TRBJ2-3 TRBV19 CASSIAGATQYF
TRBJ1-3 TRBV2 CATSPPGGSSSGNTIYF
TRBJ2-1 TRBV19 CASSTLQTATYMEQFF
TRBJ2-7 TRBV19 CAGCSVSGYEQYF
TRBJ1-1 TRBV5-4 CASSLVDKNTEAFF
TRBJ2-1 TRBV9 CASSPLAGGSGNEQFF
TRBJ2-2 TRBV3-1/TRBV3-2 CASSQDGQGVSGELFF
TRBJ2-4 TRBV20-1 CSASGTGVQNIQYF